The 30 T cell receptor beta chains reported below all come from one sample, sequenced in a study of vaccination and CD4 T cells after COVID-19. Treatment denoted: approximately 10-day PBMC culture with coronavirus spike peptide pools or control peptides (ViraFEST assay). An Oncomine TCR Beta short-read assay was used to sequence the DNA from cultured CD4+ T cells. TCRdb redid the calling of the PCR reads with MiXCR, one entry per CDR3 protein. Of under 20,000 distinct CDR3 sequences in the sample, over 55% are singletons; the top ten hold over 7.5%. Their specific antigens are unknown. Sequencing used CD4+ T cells from blood, cultured in vitro, obtained after SARS-CoV-2 vaccination. These receptors all come from a human donor who had recovered from COVID-19.

V and J are TRBV4-2 and TRBJ2-5; 8 positions agree with TRBD2. The CDR3 runs 15 residues. Germline CDR1 LGHNA, CDR2 YNFKEQ. Unmatched junction bases numbered 3, after V lost 0 bases and J lost 3 bases. The CDR3 loop is CASSQDRRGEETQYF. Here the CDR3 DNA reads TGTGCCAGCAGCCAAGATAGGCGGGGGGAAGAGACCCAGTACTTC.

The chain links TRBV5-4 to TRBJ2-3, with D possibly being TRBD2 (6 bases). The CDR3 totals 15 residues. Per the germline V gene, CDR1 is SGHNT and CDR2 is YYREEE (reference sequence). Trimming stripped 5 bases from V and 4 bases from J, with 17 bases between. The CDR3 here is CASRPNSGFSDTQYF. CDR3 coding DNA: TGTGCCAGCAGACCGAACAGCGGGTTCTCAGATACGCAGTATTTT.

This clonotype occurred a few times. J is TRBJ2-5 and V is TRBV7-8, with a possible D match to TRBD2 (5 bases). Germline CDR1 is SGHVS and CDR2 is FQNEAQ. CDR3 length equals 14 residues. Trimming left V 5 bases short and J 5 bases short, with 15 bases between. The CDR3 bases are TGTGCCAGCAGCGCCAAAAGGAGAGGGGAGACCCAGTACTTC. The encoded protein is CASSAKRRGETQYF. Filled out from reference TRBV7-8 and TRBJ2-5, the complete variable domain reads GAGVSQSPRYKVAKRGQDVALRCDPISGHVSLFWYQQALGQGPEFLTYFQNEAQLDKSGLPSDRFFAERPEGSVSTLKIQRTQQEDSAVYLCASSAKRRGETQYFGPGTRLLVL.

The chain recombines TRBV4-1 with TRBJ1-5; 7 positions match TRBD1. V lost 2 bases and J lost 3; bases outside the gene matches: 4. The length of the CDR3 is 15 residues. Per germline, CDR1 MGHRA and CDR2 YSYEKL. CDR3: CASSQNQGDNQPQHF. The CDR3 coding sequence is TGCGCCAGCAGCCAAAATCAGGGGGACAATCAGCCCCAGCATTTT.

Only a few counts were recorded for this clonotype. The V gene is TRBV20-1, the J gene TRBJ1-5; 10 nucleotides align to TRBD1. Germline CDR1 DFQATT, CDR2 SNEGSKA (reference sequence). The CDR3 loop spans 16 amino acids. Unmatched junction bases numbered 6, after V lost 2 bases and J lost 2 bases. The CDR3 sequence: CSARPTGGGGNQPQHF. DNA for the CDR3: TGCAGTGCTAGACCGACAGGGGGCGGGGGCAATCAGCCCCAGCATTTT.

CDR3 sequence reads: CAWSGGAFEQYF. The CDR3 DNA reads as TGTGCCTGGAGCGGGGGGGCCTTTGAGCAGTACTTC. The rearrangement links TRBV30 to TRBJ2-7, with TRBD2 matching 8 bases. There are 12 residues in the CDR3. V lost 3 bases to trimming and J lost 7 bases; unmatched junction nucleotides: 5. The germline V gene has CDR1 GTSNPN and CDR2 SVGIG (reference sequence).

This clonotype was recorded only once. The V call is TRBV19, the J call TRBJ1-1; weak D call: TRBD1 (6 bases). Trimming took 3 bases from V and 8 from J, leaving 7 bases between them. This CDR3 comprises 11 residues. Germline lookup yields CDR1 LNHDA and CDR2 SQIVND (reference sequence). The CDR3 DNA reads as TGTGCCAGTAGTATGGGGGCCGAAGCTTTCTTT. It specifies CASSMGAEAFF. The complete variable domain, with remaining parts taken from reference TRBV19 and TRBJ1-1, reads DGGITQSPKYLFRKEGQNVTLSCEQNLNHDAMYWYRQDPGQGLRLIYYSQIVNDFQKGDIAEGYSVSREKKESFPLTVTSAQKNPTAFYLCASSMGAEAFFGQGTRLTVV.

The chain recombines TRBV20-1 with TRBJ1-1; D ambiguous. The V and J ends lost 3 bases and 4 bases respectively, with 9 bases between them. The CDR3 loop spans 12 amino acids. Germline V gene sequence: CDR1 DFQATT, CDR2 SNEGSKA (reference sequence). This CDR3 is CSARSGSTEAFF. The CDR3 region has the DNA TGCAGTGCTAGGTCGGGGAGCACTGAAGCTTTCTTT.

This clonotype was detected only once. V gene TRBV5-1 combines with J gene TRBJ2-3; TRBD2 aligns across 10 bases. Losses at the gene ends were 6 bases for V and 4 bases for J; bases not matched to a gene: 5. This CDR3 region has 14 residues. CDR1 is SGHRS, CDR2 YFSETQ, per germline. DNA for the CDR3: TGCGCCAGCACTTTAGCGGGAGGCTCAGATACGCAGTATTTT. Its protein product is CASTLAGGSDTQYF.

This clonotype came up a few times. V is TRBV7-7 and J is TRBJ2-5, with D possibly being TRBD1 (5 bases). This CDR3 spans 13 amino acids. The germline CDR1 and CDR2 sequences are SSHAT and FNYEAQ (reference sequence). V lost 5 bases to trimming and J lost 4 bases, with 11 bases between them. CDR3 sequence: CASSQTARETQYF. The CDR3 DNA sequence: TGTGCCAGCAGCCAGACAGCGCGAGAGACCCAGTACTTC.

The V and J genes are TRBV2 and TRBJ2-3, with TRBD2 matching 9 bases. Per the germline V gene, CDR1 is SNHLY and CDR2 is FYNNEI. This CDR3 spans 15 amino acids. Trimming took 2 bases from V and 7 from J; bases not matched to a gene: 7. CDR3 residues: CASSERASGANTQYF. The CDR3 nucleotides read TGTGCCAGCAGTGAAAGGGCTAGCGGGGCGAATACGCAGTATTTT.

The chain combines TRBV20-1 with TRBJ2-1, with D possibly being TRBD2 (5 bases). CDR1 and CDR2 (germline): DFQATT, SNEGSKA (reference sequence). The V and J ends lost 1 base and 10 bases respectively, with 11 bases between them. This CDR3 region has 12 residues. The CDR3 protein is CSARAEGGEQFF. Written as DNA, the CDR3 is TGCAGTGCTAGAGCAGAGGGCGGGGAGCAGTTCTTC.

The V gene is TRBV11-2, the J gene TRBJ2-3; TRBD2 aligns across 10 bases. V was clipped by 2 bases and J by 6 bases; unmatched bases: 5. This CDR3 spans 15 amino acids. The germline gives CDR1 SGHAT, CDR2 FQNNGV. This chain's CDR3 is CASSLLAGVGDTQYF. In nucleotides, the CDR3 is TGTGCCAGCAGCTTACTAGCGGGAGTGGGGGATACGCAGTATTTT.

This clonotype has just a few counts. DNA of the CDR3: TGCAGTGCTGGACGGGACGGAGCGAACACCGGGGAGCTGTTTTTT. Translation gives CSAGRDGANTGELFF. This chain links TRBV20-1 with TRBJ2-2; either TRBD1 or TRBD2 may fit D (5 bases each). Per germline, CDR1 DFQATT and CDR2 SNEGSKA (reference sequence). V was cut by 5 bases and J by 0 bases, with 13 bases left in between. CDR3 length: 15 amino acids.

The J gene is TRBJ2-2, the V gene TRBV7-3; perhaps TRBD2 as D (5 bases). The V end was cut by 4 bases, the J end by 0 bases, with 12 bases between. The CDR3 spans 16 residues. The germline V gene has CDR1 SGHTA and CDR2 FQGTGA. CDR3 residues: CASSWDGLPNTGELFF. CDR3 coding DNA: TGTGCCAGCAGCTGGGATGGACTGCCGAACACCGGGGAGCTGTTTTTT.

The chain couples TRBV7-9 to TRBJ1-6; 10 bases agree with TRBD1. Per the germline V gene, CDR1 is SEHNR and CDR2 is FQNEAQ (reference sequence). The length of the CDR3 is 16 residues. The J segment lost 9 bases and the V segment lost 8 bases, leaving 13 bases of the junction unmatched. The CDR3 region has the DNA TGTGCCAGCGGGACCGGGACAGGGGCCTCTTTTTCACCCCTCCACTTT. Translation gives CASGTGTGASFSPLHF.

The chain couples TRBV30 to TRBJ2-2; D tentatively fits TRBD1 or TRBD2 (5 bases each). Trimming removed 8 bases from V and 0 bases from J, with 16 bases in between. Germline assignment: CDR1 GTSNPN and CDR2 SVGIG (reference sequence). The CDR3 spans 15 residues. Here the CDR3 DNA reads TGTGCCCACCAAACCGGGACGGCGAACACCGGGGAGCTGTTTTTT. Translated, it gives CAHQTGTANTGELFF.

The chain joins TRBV7-2 to TRBJ1-5; 9 bases align to TRBD1. The CDR3 runs 15 residues. With 6 bases clipped from V and 7 bases from J, the junction kept 10 bases outside the gene matches. Germline V gene lookup returns CDR1 SGHTA and CDR2 FQGNSA. CDR3 nucleotides: TGTGCCAGCAGGATAAAACACAGGGGGCACCAGCCCCAGCATTTT. Translation gives CASRIKHRGHQPQHF.

This clonotype has just a few counts. This chain uses TRBV7-2 with TRBJ1-2; TRBD1 might be the D (6 bases). From germline, CDR1 is SGHTA and CDR2 FQGNSA. The CDR3 runs to 15 residues. V lost 5 bases and J 2 bases, leaving 15 bases between the germline ends. The CDR3 loop is CASSRTQGANYGYTF. The CDR3, as DNA: TGTGCCAGCAGCAGAACACAGGGAGCAAACTATGGCTACACCTTC.

This clonotype was seen just once. The CDR3 DNA reads as TGTGCCAGTAGTACATCCGGGACAGTCGGGGAGCAGTACTTC. Its translation: CASSTSGTVGEQYF. V is TRBV19 and J is TRBJ2-7, with TRBD1 matching over 7 bases. The germline CDR1 and CDR2 sequences are LNHDA and SQIVND (reference sequence). V was clipped by 4 bases and J by 7 bases; unmatched bases: 10. This CDR3 has 14 residues.

The rearrangement links TRBV11-2 to TRBJ1-1; a possible D gene is TRBD1 (6 bases). The CDR3 contains 11 residues. The V end lost 5 bases, the J end lost 8 bases, and 9 bases lay between the germline ends. CDR1 and CDR2 (germline): SGHAT, FQNNGV. CDR3 residues: CASSAGQEAFF. CDR3 bases: TGTGCCAGCAGCGCCGGACAGGAAGCTTTCTTT.

The rearrangement links TRBV11-3 to TRBJ1-2; 7 nucleotides line up with TRBD1. Germline values: CDR1 SGHNT, CDR2 YENEEA. The J segment lost 5 bases and the V segment lost 4 bases, leaving 4 bases of the junction unmatched. The length of the CDR3 is 13 residues. The CDR3 DNA reads TGTGCCAGCAGCTCGGGACAGCATTATGGCTACACCTTC. Protein product: CASSSGQHYGYTF.

The rearrangement links TRBV29-1 to TRBJ2-5; 11 nucleotides agree with TRBD2. Germline values: CDR1 SQVTM, CDR2 ANQGSEA. There are 14 residues in the CDR3. V shed 3 bases, J shed 3 bases, and the junction held 3 bases outside the gene matches. CDR3 coding DNA: TGCAGCGTTGACGGACTAGCGGGTAAAGAGACCCAGTACTTC. Its protein is CSVDGLAGKETQYF.

The J gene is TRBJ2-5, the V gene TRBV10-3, with 9 bases identical to TRBD1. V was clipped by 4 bases and J by 7 bases; unmatched bases: 7. CDR3 size: 14 residues. Germline CDR1 and CDR2: ENHRY and SYGVKD. The CDR3 DNA reads TGTGCCATCAGTGGGGGACAGGGCCCAGGGACCCAGTACTTC. Translation gives CAISGGQGPGTQYF.

The rearrangement uses TRBV20-1 and TRBJ2-3; D unclear. Trimming took off 0 bases at V and 5 bases at J, with 12 bases between the two ends. Germline loops: CDR1 DFQATT, CDR2 SNEGSKA (reference sequence). This CDR3 comprises 14 residues. This CDR3 is CSARDSIKLDTQYF. The CDR3 nucleotides are TGCAGTGCTAGAGATTCAATAAAATTAGATACGCAGTATTTT.

There are a few counts of this clonotype. The V call is TRBV6-1, the J call TRBJ1-6; D is unclear. Trimming stripped 8 bases from V and 9 bases from J, with 14 bases between. CDR3 length: 13 residues. Germline CDR1 reads MNHNS; CDR2 reads SASEGT. The CDR3 is CASRGQLSSPLHF. Written as DNA, the CDR3 is TGTGCCAGCCGTGGCCAGCTATCTTCACCCCTCCACTTT.

The rearrangement links TRBV7-2 to TRBJ2-5, with D unclear. The germline V gene has CDR1 SGHTA and CDR2 FQGNSA. The V end was cut by 5 bases, the J end by 1 base, with 11 bases between. CDR3 length equals 14 residues. The CDR3: CTSSRSPTQETQYF. The CDR3 nucleotides read TGTACCAGCAGCCGCTCACCGACCCAAGAGACCCAGTACTTC.

The V call is TRBV20-1, the J call TRBJ2-5; possibly TRBD2 for D (5 bases). Germline CDR1 reads DFQATT; CDR2 reads SNEGSKA (reference sequence). The CDR3 contains 15 residues. V was trimmed by 0 bases and J by 1 base, leaving 12 bases between them. CDR3 coding DNA: TGCAGTGCTAGAGATCGTCGGGGATTCCAAGAGACCCAGTACTTC. Amino acid sequence: CSARDRRGFQETQYF.

The chain recombines TRBV5-1 with TRBJ2-1; the match to TRBD2 covers 11 bases. The germline V gene encodes CDR1 SGHRS and CDR2 YFSETQ. The CDR3 consists of 15 residues. The J segment lost 0 bases and the V segment lost 4 bases, leaving 0 bases of the junction unmatched. The CDR3, as DNA: TGCGCCAGCAGCACTAGCGGGAGCTCCTACAATGAGCAGTTCTTC. Its protein is CASSTSGSSYNEQFF.

V is TRBV5-1 and J is TRBJ1-6, with a possible D match to TRBD1 (6 bases). The V gene's germline CDR1 is SGHRS and CDR2 YFSETQ. The CDR3 runs 16 residues. Trimming took off 4 bases at V and 7 bases at J, with 18 bases between the two ends. The CDR3 DNA is TGCGCCAGCAGCCCTGGTCTGGGACAAGGGAATTCACCCCTCCACTTT. Translation: CASSPGLGQGNSPLHF.